The source of this T cell receptor (beta chain) is a study of persistence of HIV-infected CD4 T cells. Study outcomes and limitations: Compared with CD3/CD28-stimulated cells, CMV- and Gag-responding cells showed lower TCRbeta richness. Antigen-responding cells were enriched for degenerate expanded CDR3beta sequences.

Cells were stimulated nonspecifically with anti-CD3/anti-CD28 magnetic beads. Responding CD4+ T cells were sorted by upregulation of both CD40 ligand and CD69. Donors had undetectable plasma HIV-1 RNA, under 50 copies/mL, for 4+ years. The immunoSEQ assay was version 4, run in survey mode. Produced via immunoSEQ multiplex PCR; TCRdb's table is partial and in-frame only. The data contain some 49,000 clones, 70% to 90% of them singletons. This clone was counted a single time. Its antigen is still unknown. The sample consisted of CD4+ T cells sorted from PBMCs after approximately 18-hour stimulation, taken from a patient who received antiretroviral therapy. This clonotype was sampled from an adult woman with HIV who was CMV-seropositive.

This CDR3 reads CASSFVASTDTQYF. The CDR3 bases are TGTGCCAGCAGTTTTGTGGCTAGCACAGATACGCAGTATTTT. The chain carries TRBV27 and TRBJ2-3; D gene ambiguous. The CDR3 is made up of 14 amino acids. The V and J ends lost 3 bases and 0 bases respectively, with 7 bases between them. Per the germline V gene, CDR1 is MNHEY and CDR2 is SMNVEV (reference sequence).